A single sample gave rise to the 10 T cell receptor beta chains below, sequenced in a study of CD8 T cells in ankylosing spondylitis. One entry per CDR3 protein, called by TCRdb with MiXCR from the 5' RACE reads. The sample includes about 240,000 distinct CDR3 sequences, 7.5% to 9% of them seen just once. The sequenced sample was blood, either unsorted or a sorted T cell fraction (not recorded which). These receptors all stem from a male donor with ankylosing spondylitis or in good health (not recorded which).

This clonotype has a count of ten or more. The chain has TRBV5-1 and TRBJ2-1; D not certain. The CDR3 contains 16 residues. Germline CDR1 is SGHRS and CDR2 is YFSETQ. Trimming left V 0 bases short and J 2 bases short, with 12 bases between. CDR3 nucleotides: TGCGCCAGCAGCTTGGTAGGGATGACCCCCTACAATGAGCAGTTCTTC. Amino acid sequence: CASSLVGMTPYNEQFF.

This clonotype appeared a few times. The chain uses TRBV5-5 and TRBJ2-5; the match to TRBD1 covers 8 bases. The CDR3 covers 14 residues. The ends lost 3 bases at V and 3 bases at J; junction bases unmatched: 4. CDR1 and CDR2 from the germline V gene are SGHKS and YYEKEE (reference sequence). The DNA of the CDR3 is TGTGCCAGCAGCTCGTTGACAGGGGAAGAGACCCAGTACTTC. This gives the protein CASSSLTGEETQYF.

This clonotype was seen a handful of times. This sequence joins TRBV10-3 and TRBJ2-7; 8 nucleotides match TRBD2. V shed 0 bases and J 2 bases; nucleotides not matched to a gene: 6. The germline V gene has CDR1 ENHRY and CDR2 SYGVKD. CDR3 length: 16 residues. Here the CDR3 DNA reads TGTGCCATCAGTGAGTCGGAGGCTAGCGGGCCCTACGAGCAGTACTTC. Translation gives CAISESEASGPYEQYF.

This clonotype showed up just a few times. The CDR3 spells CASSYGAGTLGEQYF. The CDR3 coding sequence is TGTGCCAGCAGTTACGGGGCTGGTACTCTTGGGGAGCAGTACTTC. The rearrangement links TRBV6-5 to TRBJ2-7; perhaps TRBD1 as D (5 bases). The germline V and J ends were trimmed by 2 bases and 7 bases, with 18 bases remaining between them. This CDR3 has 15 amino acids. Germline V gene data show CDR1 as MNHEY and CDR2 as SVGAGI.

The genes are TRBV11-3 and TRBJ2-1, with TRBD2 matching over 9 bases. The CDR3 extends over 15 amino acids. V was pared by 5 bases and J by 9 bases, with 11 bases of the junction left unmatched. Germline CDR1 SGHNT, CDR2 YENEEA. CDR3 loop: CASSPSVAGGVEQFF. The DNA for the CDR3 is TGTGCCAGCAGCCCTAGCGTCGCGGGAGGGGTTGAGCAGTTCTTC. Complete variable domain (other parts from reference TRBV11-3 and TRBJ2-1): EAGVVQSPRYKIIEKKQPVAFWCNPISGHNTLYWYLQNLGQGPELLIRYENEEAVDDSQLPKDRFSAERLKGVDSTLKIQPAELGDSAVYLCASSPSVAGGVEQFFGPGTRLTVL.

This clonotype occurred many times. The chain couples TRBV5-1 to TRBJ1-1; TRBD1 agrees at 7 bases. Germline CDR1 and CDR2: SGHRS and YFSETQ. CDR3 length: 15 residues. Germline trimming cut 10 bases from V and 1 base from J; bases unmatched to any gene: 13. The CDR3 is CASVPPGTANTEAFF. CDR3 sequence (DNA): TGCGCCTCCGTACCGCCCGGGACAGCGAACACTGAAGCTTTCTTT.

This clonotype was recorded at least ten times. The chain carries TRBV7-2 and TRBJ2-3; 8 bases match TRBD2. Per germline, CDR1 SGHTA and CDR2 FQGNSA. This CDR3 has 15 amino acids. The trim removed 4 bases at V and 6 bases at J, leaving 9 bases unmatched. CDR3 in DNA: TGTGCCAGCAGCTCTAGCGGGCCGGGAAGGGATACGCAGTATTTT. It specifies CASSSSGPGRDTQYF.

In this sample, this clonotype turned up many times. The chain is built from TRBV5-1 and TRBJ1-3; D unclear. This CDR3 region has 17 residues. Germline V gene data show CDR1 as SGHRS and CDR2 as YFSETQ. The V end was cut by 0 bases, the J end by 0 bases, with 13 bases between. The CDR3 loop reads CASSLDGRRGSGNTIYF. CDR3 bases: TGCGCCAGCAGCTTGGATGGACGCCGGGGCTCTGGAAACACCATATATTTT.

This clonotype was detected many times. The chain is built from TRBV6-1 and TRBJ2-3; no clear D. The CDR3 contains 19 residues. Germline CDR1 reads MNHNS; CDR2 reads SASEGT. Trimming left V 7 bases short and J 0 bases short, with 26 bases between. The CDR3 DNA sequence: TGTGCCAGCATCGCTTATCTACAGTCCCAGGCCCTGAGCACAGATACGCAGTATTTT. This sequence encodes CASIAYLQSQALSTDTQYF.

The chain links TRBV12-3 or TRBV12-4 to TRBJ1-5; D is possibly TRBD1 (5 bases). The CDR3 spans 17 residues. Trimming took off 6 bases at V and 2 bases at J, with 20 bases between the two ends. The CDR3 loop is CASREGRSPGGNQPQHF. The CDR3 nucleotides read TGTGCCAGCAGAGAGGGACGGTCCCCCGGGGGCAATCAGCCCCAGCATTTT.